This T cell receptor (beta chain) comes out of a study of blood T cells in healthy people across ages. Healthy Caucasian individuals from Russia aged 6 to 90 were enrolled as donors. Overall study findings and caveats: The diversity estimates, figures obtained from one million T cells, were considered underestimates. With donor CMV status unknown, expanded clonotype changes were possibly confounded.

The CDR3 is 14 amino acids. V lost 8 bases and J lost 11; bases outside the gene matches: 14. In germline, CDR1 is MNHEY, CDR2 SMNVEV (reference sequence). This clonotype has more than one count but fewer than ten. The antigen remains unidentified. Then a second PCR, running roughly 7 to 11 cycles, was carried out with a sample-barcoded 5' primer and a J-beta primer mix. TCRdb re-called the 5' RACE reads through MiXCR, storing one row per CDR3 protein. The sample comprises roughly 1.4 million distinct CDR3 sequences, almost 60% of which are singletons, and 5.5% to 8% rests with the top ten. The rearrangement uses TRBV27 and TRBJ2-5; 10 bases are a match to TRBD2. The sample comprised blood. The receptor was derived from a man aged 18 to 30 in good health. The CDR3 reads CASRLAGDVNEQYF. Written as DNA, the CDR3 is TGTGCCAGCCGGCTAGCGGGGGACGTCAATGAGCAGTACTTC.